This T cell receptor beta chain is drawn from a study of T-cell memory formation after mild COVID-19. Findings of the study overall: Among CD4+ contracting clones, most were CM and EM, and CD8+ ones EMRA.

MiXCR was run by TCRdb on the 5' RACE reads, yielding one entry per CDR3 protein. The table includes about 560,000 distinct CDR3 sequences, approximately 21% detected once. A word on this clonotype: The antigen is undetermined.

This receptor was obtained from an adult woman who had mild COVID-19 (a few samples of this study predate the infection). Cell type and time point are not known. The specimen sequenced was PBMCs or a T cell subset sorted from them (not recorded which).

The DNA of the CDR3 is TGTGCCAGCAGCACTTCGGCTGGCATTCAGTACTTC. Translated, it gives CASSTSAGIQYF. The J gene is TRBJ2-4, the V gene TRBV7-2; D not resolved. V dropped 5 bases and J dropped 9 bases, with 11 bases sitting between them. CDR3 length: 12 residues. Germline CDR1 and CDR2: SGHTA and FQGNSA.